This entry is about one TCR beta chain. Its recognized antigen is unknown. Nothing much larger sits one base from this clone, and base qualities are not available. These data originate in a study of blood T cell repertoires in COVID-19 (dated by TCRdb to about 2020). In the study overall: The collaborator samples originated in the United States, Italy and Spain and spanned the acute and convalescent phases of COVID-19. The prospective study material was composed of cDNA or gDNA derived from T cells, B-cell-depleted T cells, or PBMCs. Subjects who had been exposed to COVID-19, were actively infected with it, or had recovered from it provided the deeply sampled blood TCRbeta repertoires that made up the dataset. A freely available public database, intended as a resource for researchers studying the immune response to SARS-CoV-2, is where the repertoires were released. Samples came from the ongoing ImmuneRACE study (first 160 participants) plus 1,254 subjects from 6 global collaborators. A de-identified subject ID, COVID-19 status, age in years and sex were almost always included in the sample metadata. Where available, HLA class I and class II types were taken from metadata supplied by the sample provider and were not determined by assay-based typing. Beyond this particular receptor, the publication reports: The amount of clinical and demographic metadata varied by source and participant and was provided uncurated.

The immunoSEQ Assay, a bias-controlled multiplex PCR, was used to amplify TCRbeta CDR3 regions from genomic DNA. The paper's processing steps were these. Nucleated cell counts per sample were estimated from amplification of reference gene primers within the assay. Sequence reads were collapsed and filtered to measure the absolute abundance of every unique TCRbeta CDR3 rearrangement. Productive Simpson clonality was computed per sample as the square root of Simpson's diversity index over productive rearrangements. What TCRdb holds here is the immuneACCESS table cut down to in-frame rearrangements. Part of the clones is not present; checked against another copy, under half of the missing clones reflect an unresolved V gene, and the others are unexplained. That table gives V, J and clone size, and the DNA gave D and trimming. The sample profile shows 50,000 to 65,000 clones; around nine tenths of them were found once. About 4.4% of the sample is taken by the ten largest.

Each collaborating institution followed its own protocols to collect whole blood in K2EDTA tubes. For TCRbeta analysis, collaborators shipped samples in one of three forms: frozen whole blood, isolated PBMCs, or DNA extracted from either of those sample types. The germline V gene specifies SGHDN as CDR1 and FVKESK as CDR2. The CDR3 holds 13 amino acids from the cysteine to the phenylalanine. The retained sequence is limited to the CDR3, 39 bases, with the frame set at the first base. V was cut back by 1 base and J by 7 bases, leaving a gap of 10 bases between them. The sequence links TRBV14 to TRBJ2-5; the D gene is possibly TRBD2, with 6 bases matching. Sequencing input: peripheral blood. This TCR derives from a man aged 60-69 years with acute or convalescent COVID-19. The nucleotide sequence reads TGTGCCAGCAGCCAAGGAAACGGGAGGACCCAGTACTTC. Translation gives CASSQGNGRTQYF.